A selection of T cell receptor beta chains follows, all from one sample in a study of T cell changes during pregnancy in multiple sclerosis. Clones were read by immunoSEQ multiplex PCR, and TCRdb kept only the in-frame ones, dropping some. The sample lists more than 40,000 clones; roughly nine tenths were seen once. Source: peripheral blood, taken in the first trimester of pregnancy. The source of these receptors is a female donor in good health, enrolled as a control in a pregnancy study. The CDR3 runs from the conserved cysteine through the conserved F or W. Each record gives: D gene, V gene, clone size, J gene, CDR3 protein, CDR3 DNA. D genes are given only for firm matches. Size values are once, few and many counts, or a class for expanded clones, and some rows have none.

>TRBD1|TRBV28|NA|TRBJ2-7
CASRPTGGGYEQYF
TGTGCCAGCAGACCGACAGGGGGCGGGTACGAGCAGTACTTC
>TRBD2|TRBV28|NA|TRBJ2-4
CASRYTGLAGMAKNIQYF
TGTGCCAGCAGATATACTGGACTAGCGGGAATGGCCAAAAACATTCAGTACTTC
>NA|TRBV11-1|NA|TRBJ1-1
CASSFDRDTEAFF
TGTGCCAGCAGCTTCGACAGAGACACTGAAGCTTTCTTT
>TRBD2|TRBV7-7|NA|TRBJ2-5
CASSLVLAGGGGETQYF
TGTGCTAGCAGCTTAGTACTAGCGGGAGGAGGCGGAGAGACCCAGTACTTC
>TRBD2|TRBV7-2|NA|TRBJ2-1
CASSLIAGGDNEQFF
TGTGCCAGCAGCCTAATAGCGGGAGGGGACAATGAGCAGTTCTTC
>TRBD1|TRBV9|NA|TRBJ2-2
CASSVSSTGAGELFF
TGTGCCAGCAGCGTTTCATCAACAGGGGCCGGGGAGCTGTTTTTT
>TRBD2|TRBV11-2|NA|TRBJ2-3
CASSARLADSTDTQYF
TGTGCCAGCAGCGCCCGACTAGCGGATAGCACAGATACGCAGTATTTT
>NA|TRBV7-8|NA|TRBJ1-5
CASSLGAAYSNQPQHF
TGTGCCAGCAGCTTAGGGGCAGCTTATAGCAATCAGCCCCAGCATTTT
>NA|TRBV7-3|NA|TRBJ1-1
CASSQTGLNTEAFF
TGTGCCAGCAGTCAAACAGGTTTGAACACTGAAGCTTTCTTT
>NA|TRBV4-3|NA|TRBJ2-6
CASSQDLGYGANVLTF
TGCGCCAGCAGCCAAGATTTGGGCTACGGGGCCAACGTCCTGACTTTC
>TRBD1|TRBV6-6|few|TRBJ1-1
CASRPITGGKAEAFF
TGTGCCAGCAGACCGATTACAGGGGGCAAGGCTGAAGCTTTCTTT
>NA|TRBV19|NA|TRBJ2-4
CASTSRDKSKNIQYF
TGTGCCAGTACCTCAAGGGACAAGAGCAAAAACATTCAGTACTTC
>TRBD2|TRBV5-6|NA|TRBJ2-2
CASSHDAGGTGELFF
TGTGCCAGCAGCCATGATGCGGGGGGCACCGGGGAGCTGTTTTTT
>NA|TRBV2|NA|TRBJ2-1
CASRGGGAEQFF
TGTGCCAGCAGGGGAGGTGGGGCCGAGCAGTTCTTC
>NA|TRBV9|NA|TRBJ2-1
CASSVVLGGEQFF
TGTGCCAGCAGCGTAGTTCTGGGAGGTGAGCAGTTCTTC
>TRBD1|TRBV6-1|NA|TRBJ2-6
CASRTGPSGANVLTF
TGTGCCAGTCGGACAGGCCCCTCTGGGGCCAACGTCCTGACTTTC
>TRBD2|TRBV19|NA|TRBJ2-7
CASSTKTSGGYEQYF
TGTGCCAGTAGTACGAAGACTAGCGGGGGATACGAGCAGTACTTC